The clone carrying this T cell receptor (beta chain) was detected ten times or more. Its antigen is as yet unknown. Germline assignment: CDR1 MGHDK and CDR2 SYGVNS. The CDR3 is 17 residues long. The ends were cut back, 5 bases at V and 3 bases at J, with 22 bases in the middle. TCRdb redid the calling of the 5' RACE reads with MiXCR, one entry per CDR3 protein. Here the sample spans tens of thousands of distinct CDR3 sequences, around 4% being singletons. The data are from a study of neurological immune-mediated disorders. Overall study findings and caveats: TCR-beta repertoires seemed private in all groups, with no expanded CDR3 amino acid sequences shared. For the multiple sclerosis repertoire cluster, an association with any clinical or MRI feature was absent. The most TCR clonal expansion was seen in HTLV-1-associated myelopathy, whereas the least was seen in multiple sclerosis, below the level in healthy controls.

Sequenced sample: PBMCs. The chain joins TRBV25-1 to TRBJ2-5; maybe TRBD2 (7 bases). The receptor was isolated from a man aged 30-40 years with multiple sclerosis. The CDR3 region has the DNA TGTGCCAGCAGTCTACGGGGGGCAAGCGGGGCTAAAGAGACCCAGTACTTC. Protein: CASSLRGASGAKETQYF.